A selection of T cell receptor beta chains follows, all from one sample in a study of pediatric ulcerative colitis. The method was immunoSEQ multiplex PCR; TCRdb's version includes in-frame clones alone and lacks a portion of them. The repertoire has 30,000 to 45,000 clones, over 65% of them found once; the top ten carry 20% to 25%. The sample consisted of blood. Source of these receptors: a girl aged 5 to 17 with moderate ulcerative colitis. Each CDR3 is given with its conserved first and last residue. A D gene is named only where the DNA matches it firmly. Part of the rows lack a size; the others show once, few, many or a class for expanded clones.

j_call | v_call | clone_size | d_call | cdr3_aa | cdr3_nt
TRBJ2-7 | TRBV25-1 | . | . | CASSDTQGFYSYEQYF | TGTGCCAGCAGTGATACTCAGGGGTTCTACTCCTACGAGCAGTACTTC
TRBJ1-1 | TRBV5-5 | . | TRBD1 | CASSPLPGTGGPGTEAFF | TGTGCCAGCAGCCCTCTACCTGGGACAGGGGGGCCGGGCACTGAAGCTTTCTTT
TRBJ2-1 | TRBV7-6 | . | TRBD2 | CASSSRYSGGPQEQFF | TGTGCCAGCAGCTCCAGATATAGCGGGGGACCACAGGAGCAGTTCTTC
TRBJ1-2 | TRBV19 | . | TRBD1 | CASTAQGGVKDGYTF | TGTGCCAGTACCGCCCAAGGGGGCGTTAAGGATGGCTACACCTTC
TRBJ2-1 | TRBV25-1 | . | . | CASSNLGGNEQFF | TGTGCCAGCAGTAACCTAGGAGGCAATGAGCAGTTCTTC
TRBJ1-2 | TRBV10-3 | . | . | CAISADTLTGGYTF | TGTGCCATCAGCGCGGACACTCTGACGGGAGGCTACACCTTC
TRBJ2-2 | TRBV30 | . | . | CASTGAGQGTGELFF | TGTGCCTCCACCGGTGCAGGGCAAGGCACCGGGGAGCTGTTTTTT
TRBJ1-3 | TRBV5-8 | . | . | CASSPTRESGNTIYF | TGTGCCAGCAGTCCGACCCGGGAGTCCGGAAACACCATATATTTT
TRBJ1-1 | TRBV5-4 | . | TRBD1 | CASSDPGQEQRMNTEAFF | TGTGCCAGCAGCGATCCTGGACAGGAGCAGAGGATGAACACTGAAGCTTTCTTT
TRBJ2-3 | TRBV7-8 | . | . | CASSRTRSNTQYF | TGTGCCAGCAGCCGGACTCGTTCAAATACGCAGTATTTT
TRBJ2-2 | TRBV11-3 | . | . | CASTARPDNTGELFF | TGTGCCAGCACCGCGCGGCCAGATAACACCGGGGAGCTGTTTTTT
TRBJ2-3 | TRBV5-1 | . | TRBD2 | CASLSLAGSSTDTQYF | TGCGCCAGCCTGTCACTAGCGGGATCTAGCACAGATACGCAGTATTTT
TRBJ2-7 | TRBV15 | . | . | CATSSAPKIGFPYEQYF | TGTGCCACCAGCAGCGCCCCGAAAATAGGGTTCCCCTACGAGCAGTACTTC
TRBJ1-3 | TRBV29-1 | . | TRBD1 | CSGSTGGDSGNTIYF | TGCAGCGGCTCAACAGGGGGCGACTCTGGAAACACCATATATTTT
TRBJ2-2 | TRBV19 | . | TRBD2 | CASSTGLAGGTGELFF | TGTGCCAGTAGTACGGGACTAGCGGGGGGGACCGGGGAGCTGTTTTTT
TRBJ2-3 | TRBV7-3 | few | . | CASSLGIRPFTDTQYF | TGTGCCAGCAGCTTAGGTATCCGGCCCTTCACAGATACGCAGTATTTT
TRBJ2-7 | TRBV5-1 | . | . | CASLTGSYEQYF | TGCGCCAGTTTGACAGGATCCTACGAGCAGTACTTC
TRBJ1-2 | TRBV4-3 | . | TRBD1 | CASSLGDRPNYGYTF | TGCGCCAGCAGCCTTGGGGACAGGCCTAACTATGGCTACACCTTC
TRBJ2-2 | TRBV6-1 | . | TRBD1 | CAISESTGGNTGELFF | TGTGCCATCAGTGAGTCGACAGGGGGGAACACCGGGGAGCTGTTTTTT
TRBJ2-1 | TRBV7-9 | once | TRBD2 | CASSPAGARRNEQFF | TGTGCCAGCAGCCCTGCGGGAGCCAGGAGGAATGAGCAGTTCTTC
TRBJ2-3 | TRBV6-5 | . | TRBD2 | CASSYGGRAGDTQYF | TGTGCCAGCAGTTACGGCGGGAGGGCCGGAGATACGCAGTATTTT
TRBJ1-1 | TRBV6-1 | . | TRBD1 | CASSKDRLGRAFF | TGTGCCAGCAGTAAGGACAGGCTAGGGAGAGCTTTCTTT
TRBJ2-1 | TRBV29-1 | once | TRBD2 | CSVERLAETYNEQFF | TGCAGCGTTGAGCGGCTAGCGGAAACCTACAATGAGCAGTTCTTC
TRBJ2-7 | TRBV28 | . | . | CASSLQLRQASYEQYF | TGTGCCAGCAGTTTACAATTAAGACAGGCCTCCTACGAGCAGTACTTC
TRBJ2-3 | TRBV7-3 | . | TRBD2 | CASSSTGTSGGPAGTQYF | TGTGCCAGCAGCTCGACCGGGACTAGCGGGGGGCCGGCCGGGACGCAGTATTTT
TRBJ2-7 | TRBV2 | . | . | CASSEDGAYEQYF | TGTGCCAGCAGTGAAGATGGGGCCTACGAGCAGTACTTC
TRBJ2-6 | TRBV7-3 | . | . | CASSLGGAGANVLTF | TGTGCCAGCAGCTTAGGAGGGGCGGGGGCCAACGTCCTGACTTTC
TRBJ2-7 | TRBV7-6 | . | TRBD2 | CASSSLSSGRSEQYF | TGTGCCAGCAGCTCTCTCTCTAGCGGGAGATCCGAGCAGTACTTC
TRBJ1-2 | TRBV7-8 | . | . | CASSKGSDSSYGYTF | TGTGCCAGCAGCAAGGGTTCGGACAGCAGCTATGGCTACACCTTC
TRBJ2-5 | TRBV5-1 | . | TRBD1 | CASSLETGLETQYF | TGCGCCAGCAGCTTGGAGACAGGGTTGGAGACCCAGTACTTC
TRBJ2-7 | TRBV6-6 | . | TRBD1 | CASLDRAYEQYF | TGTGCCAGTCTAGACAGGGCCTACGAGCAGTACTTC
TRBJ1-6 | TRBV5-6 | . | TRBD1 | CASSTGQEDYNSPLHF | TGTGCCAGCAGTACCGGACAGGAAGACTATAATTCACCCCTCCACTTT
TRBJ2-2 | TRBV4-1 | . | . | CASSQEATPAGELFF | TGCGCCAGCAGCCAAGAGGCGACACCGGCCGGGGAGCTGTTTTTT
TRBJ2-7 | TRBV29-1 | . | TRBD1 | CSVWDRRFSYEQYF | TGCAGCGTGTGGGACAGGAGATTCTCCTACGAGCAGTACTTC
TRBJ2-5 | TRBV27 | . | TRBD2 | CASSFALTSWQETQYF | TGTGCCAGCAGTTTCGCCCTGACTAGCTGGCAAGAGACCCAGTACTTC
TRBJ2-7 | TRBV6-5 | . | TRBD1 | CASRRVTGGGDEQYF | TGTGCCAGCAGACGAGTTACAGGGGGAGGCGACGAGCAGTACTTC
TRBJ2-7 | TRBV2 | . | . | CASSETYEQYF | TGTGCCAGCAGTGAAACCTACGAGCAGTACTTC
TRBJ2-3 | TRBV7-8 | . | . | CASSSDRRTSTDTQYF | TGTGCCAGCAGTTCAGACCGACGAACTAGCACAGATACGCAGTATTTT
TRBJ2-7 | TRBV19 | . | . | CASSTSGAGEQYF | TGTGCCAGTAGTACCTCAGGGGCCGGCGAGCAGTACTTC
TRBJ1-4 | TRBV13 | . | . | CASSLEPRATNEKLFF | TGTGCCAGCAGCTTAGAGCCCCGTGCAACTAATGAAAAACTGTTTTTT
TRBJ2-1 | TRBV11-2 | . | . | CASSFRSGEQFF | TGTGCCAGCAGCTTTCGGAGCGGTGAGCAGTTCTTC
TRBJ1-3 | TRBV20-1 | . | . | CSARDSNTIYF | TGCAGTGCTAGAGATTCAAACACCATATATTTT
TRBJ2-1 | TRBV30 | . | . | CAWSLVVYNEQFF | TGTGCCTGGAGCTTGGTTGTCTACAATGAGCAGTTCTTC
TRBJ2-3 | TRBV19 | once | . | CASSIRLGTDTQYF | TGTGCCAGTAGTATAAGACTCGGCACAGATACGCAGTATTTT
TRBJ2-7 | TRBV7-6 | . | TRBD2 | CASSVVSGRVGEQYF | TGTGCCAGCAGCGTCGTGAGCGGGAGGGTCGGCGAGCAGTACTTC